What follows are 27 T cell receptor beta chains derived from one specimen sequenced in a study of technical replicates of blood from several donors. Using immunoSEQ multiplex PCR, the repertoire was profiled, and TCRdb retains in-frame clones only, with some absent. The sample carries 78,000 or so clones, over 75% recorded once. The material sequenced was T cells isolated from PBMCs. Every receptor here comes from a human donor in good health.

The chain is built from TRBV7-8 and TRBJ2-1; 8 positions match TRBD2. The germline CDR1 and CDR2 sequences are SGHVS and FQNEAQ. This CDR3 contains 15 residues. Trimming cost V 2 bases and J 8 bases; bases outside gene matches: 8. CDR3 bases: TGTGCCAGCAGCTTAACGTACGGGAGGGCCGATGAGCAGTTCTTC. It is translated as CASSLTYGRADEQFF.

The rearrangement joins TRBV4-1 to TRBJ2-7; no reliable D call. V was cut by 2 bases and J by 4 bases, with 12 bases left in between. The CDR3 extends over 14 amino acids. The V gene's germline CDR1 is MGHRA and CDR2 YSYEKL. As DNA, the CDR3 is TGCGCCAGCAGCCAATCCGTTGGCTCGTACGAGCAGTACTTC. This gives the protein CASSQSVGSYEQYF.

Here the CDR3 reads CASSLDIASGSLTGELFF. The CDR3 nucleotides read TGTGCCAGCAGCTTAGATATAGCTAGCGGGAGCCTCACCGGGGAGCTGTTTTTT. The rearrangement joins TRBV11-3 to TRBJ2-2, with TRBD2 identical over 10 bases. V shed 0 bases and J 4 bases; nucleotides not matched to a gene: 8. The CDR3 is 18 amino acids. In germline, CDR1 is SGHNT, CDR2 YENEEA.

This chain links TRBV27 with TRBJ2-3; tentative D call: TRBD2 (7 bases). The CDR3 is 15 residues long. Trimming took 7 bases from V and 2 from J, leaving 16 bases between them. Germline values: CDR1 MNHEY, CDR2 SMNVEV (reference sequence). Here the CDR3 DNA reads TGTGCCAGCACGGGGGGCCCCCTCCCCACAGATACGCAGTATTTT. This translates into CASTGGPLPTDTQYF.

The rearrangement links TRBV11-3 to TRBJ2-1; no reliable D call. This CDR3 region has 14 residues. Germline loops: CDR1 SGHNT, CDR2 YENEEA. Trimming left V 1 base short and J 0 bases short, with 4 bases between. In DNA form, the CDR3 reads TGTGCCAGCAGCTTAGTTAGCTCCTACAATGAGCAGTTCTTC. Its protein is CASSLVSSYNEQFF.

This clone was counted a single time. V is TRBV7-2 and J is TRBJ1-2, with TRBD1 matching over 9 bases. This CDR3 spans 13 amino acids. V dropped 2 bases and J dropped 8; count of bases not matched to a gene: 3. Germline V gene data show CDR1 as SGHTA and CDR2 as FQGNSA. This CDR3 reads CASSLRGQGGYTF. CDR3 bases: TGTGCCAGCAGCTTAAGGGGACAGGGAGGCTACACCTTC.

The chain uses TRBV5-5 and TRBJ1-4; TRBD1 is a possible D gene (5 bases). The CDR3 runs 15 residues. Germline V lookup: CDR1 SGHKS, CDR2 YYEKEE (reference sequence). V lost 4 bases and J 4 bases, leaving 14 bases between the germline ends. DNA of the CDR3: TGTGCCAGCAGCGCAGTAGACAGTTATAATGAAAAACTGTTTTTT. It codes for CASSAVDSYNEKLFF.

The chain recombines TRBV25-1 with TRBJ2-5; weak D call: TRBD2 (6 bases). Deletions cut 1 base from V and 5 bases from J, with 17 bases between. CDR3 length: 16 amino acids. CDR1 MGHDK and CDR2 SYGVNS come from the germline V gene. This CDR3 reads CASSELREVLRETQYF. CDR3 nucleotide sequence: TGTGCCAGCAGTGAATTGAGGGAGGTTTTACGGGAGACCCAGTACTTC.

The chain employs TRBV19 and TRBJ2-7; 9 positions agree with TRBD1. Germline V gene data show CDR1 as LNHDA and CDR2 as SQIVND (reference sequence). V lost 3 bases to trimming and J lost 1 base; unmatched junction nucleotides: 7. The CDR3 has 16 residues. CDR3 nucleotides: TGTGCCAGTAGTATTTCTACCGGGACAGGGTCCTACGAGCAGTACTTC. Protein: CASSISTGTGSYEQYF.

CDR3 nucleotides: TGTGCCAGCAGCGTAGACAGGGGGGGTTACAATGAGCAGTTCTTC. Translating it yields CASSVDRGGYNEQFF. This chain connects TRBV9 to TRBJ2-1; possible D gene TRBD1, 8 bases. CDR3 length: 15 amino acids. Germline V CDR1 and CDR2: SGDLS, YYNGEE. V was clipped by 0 bases and J by 4 bases, with 11 bases between them.

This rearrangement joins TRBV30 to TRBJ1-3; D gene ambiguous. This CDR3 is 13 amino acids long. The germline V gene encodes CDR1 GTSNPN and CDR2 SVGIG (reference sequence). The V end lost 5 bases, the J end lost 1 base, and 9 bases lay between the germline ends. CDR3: CAWCGVSGNTIYF. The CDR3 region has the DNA TGTGCCTGGTGCGGGGTATCTGGAAACACCATATATTTT.

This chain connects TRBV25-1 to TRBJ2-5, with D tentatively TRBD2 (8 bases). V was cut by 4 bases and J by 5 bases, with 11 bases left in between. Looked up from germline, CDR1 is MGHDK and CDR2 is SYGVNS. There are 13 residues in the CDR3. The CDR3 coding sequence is TGTGCCAGCAGTGTAGCGGGACAGGAGACCCAGTACTTC. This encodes CASSVAGQETQYF.

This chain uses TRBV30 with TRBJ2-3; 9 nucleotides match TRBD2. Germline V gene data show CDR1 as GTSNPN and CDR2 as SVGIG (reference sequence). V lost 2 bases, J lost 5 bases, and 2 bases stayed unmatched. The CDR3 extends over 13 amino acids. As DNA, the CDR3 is TGTGCCTGGAGTAGGCGGGAGGGAGATACGCAGTATTTT. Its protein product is CAWSRREGDTQYF.

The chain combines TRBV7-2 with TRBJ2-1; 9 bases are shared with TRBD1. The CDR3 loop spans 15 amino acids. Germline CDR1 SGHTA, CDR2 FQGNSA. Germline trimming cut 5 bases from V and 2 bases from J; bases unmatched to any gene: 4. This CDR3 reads CASSRRQGAYNEQFF. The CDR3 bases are TGTGCCAGCAGCCGACGACAGGGGGCCTACAATGAGCAGTTCTTC.

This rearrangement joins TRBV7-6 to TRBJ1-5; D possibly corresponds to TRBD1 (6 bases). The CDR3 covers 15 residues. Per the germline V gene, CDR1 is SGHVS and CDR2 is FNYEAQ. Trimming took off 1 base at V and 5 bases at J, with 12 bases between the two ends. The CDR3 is CASSLVRGLDQPQHF. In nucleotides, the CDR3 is TGTGCCAGCAGCTTAGTGCGGGGGCTAGATCAGCCCCAGCATTTT.

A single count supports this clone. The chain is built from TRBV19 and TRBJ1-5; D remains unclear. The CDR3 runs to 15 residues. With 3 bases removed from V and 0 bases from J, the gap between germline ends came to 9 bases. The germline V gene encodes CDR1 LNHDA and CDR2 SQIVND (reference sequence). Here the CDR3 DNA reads TGTGCCAGTAGTATGAGGGAATATAGCAATCAGCCCCAGCATTTT. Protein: CASSMREYSNQPQHF. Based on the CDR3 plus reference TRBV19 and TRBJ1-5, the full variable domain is DGGITQSPKYLFRKEGQNVTLSCEQNLNHDAMYWYRQDPGQGLRLIYYSQIVNDFQKGDIAEGYSVSREKKESFPLTVTSAQKNPTAFYLCASSMREYSNQPQHFGDGTRLSIL.

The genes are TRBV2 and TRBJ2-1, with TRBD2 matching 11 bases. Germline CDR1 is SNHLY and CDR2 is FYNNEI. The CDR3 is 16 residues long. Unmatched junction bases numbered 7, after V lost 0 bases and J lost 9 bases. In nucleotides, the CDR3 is TGTGCCAGCAGTGAAGCGCTTAGCGGGAGGGCAGGTGAGCAGTTCTTC. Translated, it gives CASSEALSGRAGEQFF.

DNA of the CDR3: TGTGCCAGCAGAGTTACCGGGACAGCCTACGAGCAGTACTTC. The encoded protein is CASRVTGTAYEQYF. The chain recombines TRBV25-1 with TRBJ2-7; 7 bases are a match to TRBD1. This CDR3 region has 14 residues. J gave up 2 bases and V 6 bases, and 7 bases lay outside the gene matches. CDR1 MGHDK and CDR2 SYGVNS come from the germline V gene.

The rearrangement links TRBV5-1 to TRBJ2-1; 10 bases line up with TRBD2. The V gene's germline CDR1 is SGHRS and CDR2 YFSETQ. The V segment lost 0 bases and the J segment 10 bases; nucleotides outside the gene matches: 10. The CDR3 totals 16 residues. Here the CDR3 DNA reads TGCGCCAGCAGCTTGGCCCCTAGCGGGAGCCCTATGGAGCAGTTCTTC. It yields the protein CASSLAPSGSPMEQFF.

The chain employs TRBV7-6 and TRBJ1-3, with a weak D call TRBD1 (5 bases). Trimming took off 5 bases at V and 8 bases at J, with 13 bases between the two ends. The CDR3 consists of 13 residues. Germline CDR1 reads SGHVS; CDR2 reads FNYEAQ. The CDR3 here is CASSTQERDTIYF. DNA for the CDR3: TGTGCCAGCAGCACACAGGAAAGGGACACCATATATTTT.

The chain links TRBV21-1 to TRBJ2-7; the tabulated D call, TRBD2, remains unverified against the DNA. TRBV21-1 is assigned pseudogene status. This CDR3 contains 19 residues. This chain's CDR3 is CASSKSKGLRVISSYEQYF. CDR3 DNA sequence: TGTGCCAGCAGCAAATCCAAGGGACTGAGGGTGATTAGCTCCTACGAGCAGTACTTC.

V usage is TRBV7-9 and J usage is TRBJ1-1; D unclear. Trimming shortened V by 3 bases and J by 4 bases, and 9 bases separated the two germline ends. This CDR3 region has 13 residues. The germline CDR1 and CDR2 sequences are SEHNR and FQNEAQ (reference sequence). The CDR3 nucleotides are TGTGCCAGCAGCTTGATCGGGTTCACTGAAGCTTTCTTT. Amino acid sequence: CASSLIGFTEAFF.

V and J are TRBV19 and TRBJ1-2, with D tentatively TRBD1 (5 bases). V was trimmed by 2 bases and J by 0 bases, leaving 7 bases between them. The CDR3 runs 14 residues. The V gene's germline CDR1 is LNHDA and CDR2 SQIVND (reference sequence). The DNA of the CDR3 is TGTGCCAGTAGTATACAGGGAACTAACTATGGCTACACCTTC. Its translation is CASSIQGTNYGYTF.

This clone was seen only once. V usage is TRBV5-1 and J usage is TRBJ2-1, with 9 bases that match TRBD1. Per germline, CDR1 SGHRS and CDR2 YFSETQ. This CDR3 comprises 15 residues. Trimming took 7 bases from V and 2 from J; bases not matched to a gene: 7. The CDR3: CASGSGQGTYNEQFF. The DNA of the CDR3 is TGCGCCAGCGGATCGGGACAGGGAACCTACAATGAGCAGTTCTTC.

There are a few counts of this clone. CDR3 residues: CASSMQGSPGELFF. The CDR3 nucleotides are TGTGCCAGTAGTATGCAGGGATCGCCCGGGGAGCTGTTTTTT. The V call is TRBV19, the J call TRBJ2-2; D is perhaps TRBD1 (5 bases). The germline CDR1 and CDR2 sequences are LNHDA and SQIVND (reference sequence). The CDR3 contains 14 residues. The V end was cut by 3 bases, the J end by 6 bases, with 11 bases between.

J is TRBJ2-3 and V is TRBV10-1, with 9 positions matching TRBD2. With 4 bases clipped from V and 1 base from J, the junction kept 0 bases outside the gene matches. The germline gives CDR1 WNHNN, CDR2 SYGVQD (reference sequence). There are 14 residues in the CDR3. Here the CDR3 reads CASSGTSGTDTQYF. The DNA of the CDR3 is TGCGCCAGCAGTGGGACTAGCGGCACAGATACGCAGTATTTT.

This CDR3 reads CASQQGAAEAFF. In DNA form, the CDR3 reads TGTGCCAGCCAACAGGGGGCTGCTGAAGCTTTCTTT. This rearrangement joins TRBV19 to TRBJ1-1; 9 positions match TRBD1. The ends lost 9 bases at V and 6 bases at J; junction bases unmatched: 5. CDR1 and CDR2 from the germline V gene are LNHDA and SQIVND (reference sequence). The CDR3 runs to 12 residues.